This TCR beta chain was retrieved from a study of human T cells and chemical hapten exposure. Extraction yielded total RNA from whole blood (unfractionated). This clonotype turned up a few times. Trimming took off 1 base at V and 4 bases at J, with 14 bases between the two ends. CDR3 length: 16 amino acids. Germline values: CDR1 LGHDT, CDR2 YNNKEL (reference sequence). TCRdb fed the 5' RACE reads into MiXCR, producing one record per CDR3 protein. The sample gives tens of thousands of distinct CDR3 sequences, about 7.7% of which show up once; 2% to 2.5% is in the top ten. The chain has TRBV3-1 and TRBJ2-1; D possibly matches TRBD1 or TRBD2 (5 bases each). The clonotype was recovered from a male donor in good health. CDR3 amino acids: CASSQGDVGVYNEQFF. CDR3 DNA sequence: TGTGCCAGCAGCCAAGGGGACGTGGGGGTATACAATGAGCAGTTCTTC.